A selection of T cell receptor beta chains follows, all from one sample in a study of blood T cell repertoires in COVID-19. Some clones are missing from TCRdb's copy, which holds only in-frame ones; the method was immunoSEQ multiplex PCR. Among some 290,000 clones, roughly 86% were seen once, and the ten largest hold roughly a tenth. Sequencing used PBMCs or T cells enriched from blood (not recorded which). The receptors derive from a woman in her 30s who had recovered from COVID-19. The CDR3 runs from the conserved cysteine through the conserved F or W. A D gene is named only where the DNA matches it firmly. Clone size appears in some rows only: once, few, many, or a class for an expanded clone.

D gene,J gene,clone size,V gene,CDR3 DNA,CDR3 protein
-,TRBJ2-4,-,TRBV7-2,TGTGCCAGCAGCCCACTGGGTGGTAGCCCGGTCAAAAACATTCAGTACTTC,CASSPLGGSPVKNIQYF
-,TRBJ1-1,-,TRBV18,TGTGCCAGCTCACCTTTATGGGGGCTTAACACTGAAGCTTTCTTT,CASSPLWGLNTEAFF
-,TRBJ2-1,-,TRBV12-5,TGTGCTAGTGGTTGGGGTAGCGGATACAATGAGCAGTTCTTC,CASGWGSGYNEQFF
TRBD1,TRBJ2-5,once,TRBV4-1,TGCGCCAGCAGCCGCCCGGACAGGGAAGAGACCCAGTACTTC,CASSRPDREETQYF
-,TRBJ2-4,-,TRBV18,TGTGCCAGCTCACCAATACTAGCACGAGCACTAGCCAAAAACATTCAGTACTTC,CASSPILARALAKNIQYF
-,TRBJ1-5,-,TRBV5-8,TGTGCCAGCAGCTTGCTGCGGGGGATAAATCAGCCCCAGCATTTT,CASSLLRGINQPQHF
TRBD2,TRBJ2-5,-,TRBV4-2,TGTGCCAGCAGCCAAGCTAGACTAGCGGGAGTTAGAAAAGAGACCCAGTACTTC,CASSQARLAGVRKETQYF
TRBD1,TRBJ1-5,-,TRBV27,TGTGCCAGCAGTCCGGGACAGGGCAATCAGCCCCAGCATTTT,CASSPGQGNQPQHF
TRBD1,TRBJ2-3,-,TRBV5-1,TGCGCCAGCAGCTACCGGGACAGGGGGAGCACAGATACGCAGTATTTT,CASSYRDRGSTDTQYF
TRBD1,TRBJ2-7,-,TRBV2,TGTGCCAGCAGTGCCCGGACAGGGGGCACCTACGAGCAGTACTTC,CASSARTGGTYEQYF
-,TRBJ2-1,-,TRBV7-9,TGTGCCAGCAGCTTAGAGGAGGGTCAGCAGTTCTTC,CASSLEEGQQFF
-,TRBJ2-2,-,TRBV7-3,TGTGCCAGCGGAAGGGGGGGCGGGGAGCTGTTTTTT,CASGRGGGELFF
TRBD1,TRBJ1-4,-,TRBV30,TGTGCCTGGAGTTGGCGGACAGGGGCGGAAAAACTGTTTTTT,CAWSWRTGAEKLFF
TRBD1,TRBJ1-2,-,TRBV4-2,TGTGCCAGCAGCCAGGGCGGACAGGGGGATAACTATGGCTACACCTTC,CASSQGGQGDNYGYTF
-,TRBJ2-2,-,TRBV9,TGTGCCACCGGAACAGCCAACACCGGGGAGCTGTTTTTT,CATGTANTGELFF
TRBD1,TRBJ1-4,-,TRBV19,TGTGCCAGTACCCCGAGGACAGGGGAAAAACTGTTTTTT,CASTPRTGEKLFF
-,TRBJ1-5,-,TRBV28,TGTGCCGGCCAAGATTTGCGCAATCAGCCCCAGCATTTT,CAGQDLRNQPQHF
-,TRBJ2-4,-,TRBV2,TGTGCCGGAGGGTATGTTGGATGGCAAGAAAACATTCAGTACTTC,CAGGYVGWQENIQYF
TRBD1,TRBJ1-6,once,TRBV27,TGTGCCAGCAGTTGGACAGGAGGGAATTCACCCCTCCACTTT,CASSWTGGNSPLHF
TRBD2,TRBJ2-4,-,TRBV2,TGTGCCAGCAAATTGGACGGGAGGAAAAACATTCAGTACTTC,CASKLDGRKNIQYF
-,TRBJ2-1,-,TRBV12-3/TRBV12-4,TGTGCCAGCAGCTCCAGTACCCACAATGAGCAGTTCTTC,CASSSSTHNEQFF
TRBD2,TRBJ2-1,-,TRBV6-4,TGTGCCAGCAGTGACCGCTCGGGGGGGGCAAATGAGCAGTTCTTC,CASSDRSGGANEQFF
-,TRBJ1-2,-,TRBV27,TGTGCCAGCAGTTTATTGGGGGCTGGAAATGGCTACACCTTC,CASSLLGAGNGYTF
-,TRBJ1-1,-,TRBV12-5,TGTGCTAGTGGTTTGGGGGGGCTGGGGAACACTGAAGCTTTCTTT,CASGLGGLGNTEAFF